These 25 T cell receptor beta chains originate from one sample sequenced in a study of T cell changes during pregnancy in multiple sclerosis. Assay: immunoSEQ multiplex PCR; the TCRdb copy retains only in-frame clones and omits some. The sample has under 40,000 clones, 85% to 90% seen once. Sequencing was performed on CD8+ T cells from peripheral blood mononuclear cells, taken after pregnancy. The receptors derive from a female donor with multiple sclerosis, enrolled in a pregnancy study.

The chain joins TRBV9 to TRBJ2-1; 9 bases align to TRBD1. CDR1 is SGDLS, CDR2 YYNGEE, per germline. V lost 0 bases to trimming and J lost 6 bases; unmatched junction nucleotides: 7. The CDR3 is 16 amino acids. The CDR3 spells CASSVEGTGIFNEQFF. CDR3 in DNA: TGTGCCAGCAGCGTAGAAGGGACAGGGATCTTCAATGAGCAGTTCTTC.

The chain is built from TRBV7-9 and TRBJ1-1; D possibly corresponds to TRBD1 (5 bases). This CDR3 region has 14 residues. V lost 5 bases and J 1 base, leaving 11 bases between the germline ends. Looked up from germline, CDR1 is SEHNR and CDR2 is FQNEAQ (reference sequence). The CDR3 bases are TGTGCCAGCAGCAAATCAGGGTCGAACACTGAAGCTTTCTTT. It translates to CASSKSGSNTEAFF.

V is TRBV11-3 and J is TRBJ2-1; D remains ambiguous. V lost 0 bases, J lost 4 bases, and 4 bases lay in between. The CDR3 runs to 13 residues. CDR1 and CDR2 (germline): SGHNT, YENEEA. The CDR3 DNA reads as TGTGCCAGCAGCTTAGAAGAGTACAATGAGCAGTTCTTC. Translating gives CASSLEEYNEQFF.

The chain is built from TRBV6-1 and TRBJ2-7; 7 positions agree with TRBD2. The CDR3 has 15 residues. CDR1 is MNHNS, CDR2 SASEGT, per germline. V trimming: 0 bases; J trimming: 9 bases; junction bases outside the gene matches: 11. The CDR3 DNA reads TGTGCCAGCAGTGAAGCTCTCGGCGGGGGAGGGGTGCAGTACTTC. It codes for CASSEALGGGGVQYF.

The chain joins TRBV19 to TRBJ1-1; TRBD1 aligns across 10 bases. CDR3 length equals 16 residues. V lost 6 bases and J lost 0; bases outside the gene matches: 7. CDR1 LNHDA and CDR2 SQIVND come from the germline V gene (reference sequence). The CDR3 sequence is CASSGTGVVMNTEAFF. In nucleotides, the CDR3 is TGTGCCAGTAGCGGGACAGGGGTGGTCATGAACACTGAAGCTTTCTTT.

V is TRBV11-2 and J is TRBJ2-7, with D tentatively TRBD1 (6 bases). This CDR3 has 14 residues. V was trimmed by 6 bases and J by 0 bases, leaving 12 bases between them. Germline V CDR1 and CDR2: SGHAT, FQNNGV. The DNA of the CDR3 is TGTGCCAGCAGTTCAGAGACAGGCTCCTACGAGCAGTACTTC. It specifies CASSSETGSYEQYF.

In its sample, this clone was seen once. This chain uses TRBV6-5 with TRBJ2-5, with unresolved D. Germline V gene lookup returns CDR1 MNHEY and CDR2 SVGAGI. The CDR3 consists of 11 residues. V was trimmed by 4 bases and J by 3 bases, leaving 3 bases between them. The CDR3 sequence is CASSSKETQYF. The CDR3 DNA reads TGTGCCAGCAGTTCCAAAGAGACCCAGTACTTC.

This clone appeared a single time. The rearrangement uses TRBV27 and TRBJ2-3; TRBD2 might be the D (5 bases). The germline V gene has CDR1 MNHEY and CDR2 SMNVEV (reference sequence). Trimming removed 7 bases from V and 2 bases from J, with 13 bases in between. The CDR3 runs to 14 residues. CDR3 in DNA: TGTGCCAGCACCCCCGGGGAGATCACAGATACGCAGTATTTT. This encodes CASTPGEITDTQYF.

CDR3 sequence (DNA): TGCGCCAGCAGCCAAAACCTAGCTTCATACAATGAGCAGTTCTTC. It codes for CASSQNLASYNEQFF. This sequence joins TRBV4-3 and TRBJ2-1, with D perhaps matching TRBD2 (5 bases). CDR1 is LGHNA and CDR2 is YSLEER in the germline V gene. V lost 2 bases to trimming and J lost 4 bases, with 12 bases between them. The CDR3 is 15 residues long.

The gene calls are TRBV19 and TRBJ2-7, with TRBD2 identical over 10 bases. The CDR3 is 15 amino acids. The germline V gene has CDR1 LNHDA and CDR2 SQIVND (reference sequence). The V and J ends lost 5 bases and 3 bases, in that order; junction bases with no gene match: 7. In DNA form, the CDR3 reads TGTGCCAGTAGTTTCGGGACTAGCGCCGACTACGAGCAGTACTTC. Its protein is CASSFGTSADYEQYF.

The rearrangement uses TRBV5-6 and TRBJ1-1, with D unclear. Trimming removed 4 bases from V and 0 bases from J, with 7 bases in between. This CDR3 has 13 amino acids. The V gene's germline CDR1 is SGHDT and CDR2 YYEEEE. The CDR3 nucleotides read TGTGCCAGCAGCCCCCAAATGAACACTGAAGCTTTCTTT. Its protein product is CASSPQMNTEAFF.

Many counts were recorded for this clone. The V and J genes are TRBV4-3 and TRBJ1-6; TRBD1 agrees at 11 bases. With V trimmed by 1 base and J by 9 bases, 5 bases remained unmatched. CDR1 and CDR2 (germline): LGHNA, YSLEER. The CDR3 has 16 amino acids. The CDR3 protein is CASSQAPGQGGSPLHF. As DNA, the CDR3 is TGCGCCAGCAGCCAAGCGCCGGGACAGGGGGGTTCACCCCTCCACTTT.

This clone was counted only a few times. The chain carries TRBV6-1 and TRBJ1-5, with TRBD1 identical over 8 bases. Germline trimming cut 8 bases from V and 6 bases from J; bases unmatched to any gene: 9. This CDR3 region has 14 residues. Germline CDR1 reads MNHNS; CDR2 reads SASEGT. CDR3 nucleotide sequence: TGTGCCAGCGGGACAGGAGGGACGGCTCAGCCCCAGCATTTT. Translated, it gives CASGTGGTAQPQHF.

The chain employs TRBV14 and TRBJ2-3; TRBD2 agrees at 8 bases. This CDR3 contains 15 residues. Germline trimming cut 4 bases from V and 6 bases from J; bases unmatched to any gene: 9. Germline lookup yields CDR1 SGHDN and CDR2 FVKESK. CDR3 sequence reads: CASSLFGGAEDTQYF. CDR3 DNA: TGTGCCAGCAGCCTGTTCGGGGGGGCCGAGGATACGCAGTATTTT.

V gene TRBV4-3 combines with J gene TRBJ2-3; D remains unclear. CDR1 and CDR2 from the germline V gene are LGHNA and YSLEER. This CDR3 is 14 amino acids long. The V end lost 3 bases, the J end lost 4 bases, and 11 bases lay between the germline ends. The CDR3 reads CASSQTLGADTQYF. Here the CDR3 DNA reads TGCGCCAGCAGCCAGACCCTAGGAGCAGATACGCAGTATTTT.

The genes are TRBV7-9 and TRBJ2-3, with a weak D call TRBD1 (6 bases). Deletions cut 1 base from V and 0 bases from J, with 8 bases between. Germline CDR1 SEHNR, CDR2 FQNEAQ (reference sequence). The CDR3 loop spans 15 amino acids. Here the CDR3 reads CASSLEDRSTDTQYF. The CDR3 DNA reads as TGTGCCAGCAGCTTAGAGGACAGAAGCACAGATACGCAGTATTTT.

This sequence joins TRBV27 and TRBJ2-1; 9 bases are a match to TRBD2. V lost 5 bases and J lost 6; bases outside the gene matches: 5. The CDR3 is 14 amino acids. CDR1 is MNHEY, CDR2 SMNVEV, per germline (reference sequence). CDR3 amino acids: CASSPGTSSNEQFF. DNA for the CDR3: TGTGCCAGCAGTCCCGGGACTAGCAGCAATGAGCAGTTCTTC.

This sequence joins TRBV27 and TRBJ2-7; 9 bases map to TRBD2. J lost 1 base, V lost 4 bases, and 8 bases had no gene match. Germline V gene lookup returns CDR1 MNHEY and CDR2 SMNVEV (reference sequence). This CDR3 contains 16 residues. The CDR3 nucleotides read TGTGCCAGCAGTTCCCCCTTCAGCGGGGGGTCCTACGAGCAGTACTTC. Its translation is CASSSPFSGGSYEQYF.

V is TRBV9 and J is TRBJ2-1, with 9 bases aligning to TRBD2. This CDR3 contains 15 residues. Germline CDR1 reads SGDLS; CDR2 reads YYNGEE. Trimming at V came to 2 bases and at J to 3 bases, leaving 3 bases not matched to a gene. CDR3 coding DNA: TGTGCCAGCAGCGTTGGTAGCGGGGGCTACAATGAGCAGTTCTTC. Its protein product is CASSVGSGGYNEQFF.

This CDR3 reads CAWSVQATSYNEQFF. The CDR3 nucleotides read TGTGCCTGGAGTGTCCAGGCGACCAGCTACAATGAGCAGTTCTTC. The genes are TRBV30 and TRBJ2-1, with D unclear. V shed 0 bases and J shed 3 bases, with 12 bases lying between them. This CDR3 has 15 amino acids. The germline CDR1 and CDR2 sequences are GTSNPN and SVGIG (reference sequence). The variable domain in full, completed from reference TRBV30 and TRBJ2-1, reads SQTIHQWPATLVQPVGSPLSLECTVEGTSNPNLYWYRQAAGRGLQLLFYSVGIGQISSEVPQNLSASRPQDRQFILSSKKLLLSDSGFYLCAWSVQATSYNEQFFGPGTRLTVL.

V is TRBV5-1 and J is TRBJ2-3, with TRBD2 matching over 13 bases. Per germline, CDR1 SGHRS and CDR2 YFSETQ. This CDR3 has 17 amino acids. Germline trimming cut 5 bases from V and 6 bases from J; bases unmatched to any gene: 12. The CDR3 is CASSSPLAGGPRDTQYF. CDR3 coding DNA: TGCGCCAGCAGTTCCCCACTAGCGGGGGGGCCTCGGGATACGCAGTATTTT.

The chain uses TRBV21-1 and TRBJ1-1; the tabulated D call, TRBD1, remains unverified against the DNA. TRBV21-1 is an annotated pseudogene. The CDR3 totals 15 residues. CDR3 coding DNA: TGTGCCAGCAGCAAAGATGGCAGGGCTCACACTGAAGCTTTCTTT. Translated: CASSKDGRAHTEAFF.

The V call is TRBV9, the J call TRBJ1-2, with D possibly being TRBD1 (5 bases). The CDR3 is 15 amino acids. V was trimmed by 0 bases and J by 3 bases, leaving 12 bases between them. Germline V CDR1 and CDR2: SGDLS, YYNGEE. The CDR3 loop is CASSVGRGGDYGYTF. The CDR3 DNA follows: TGTGCCAGCAGCGTAGGTCGGGGGGGGGACTATGGCTACACCTTC.

The chain links TRBV27 to TRBJ2-1; TRBD2 is a possible D gene (6 bases). The CDR3 is 13 residues long. V lost 5 bases to trimming and J lost 6 bases, with 11 bases between them. Germline V gene data show CDR1 as MNHEY and CDR2 as SMNVEV (reference sequence). CDR3 loop: CASSPGTGNEQFF. The CDR3 DNA reads as TGTGCCAGCAGTCCGGGGACTGGCAATGAGCAGTTCTTC.

The chain uses TRBV7-9 and TRBJ2-3, with 11 bases lining up with TRBD2. The V gene's germline CDR1 is SEHNR and CDR2 FQNEAQ (reference sequence). CDR3 length: 18 residues. The junction had 12 bases not matched to a gene; V was cut back by 5 bases and J by 2 bases. The CDR3 DNA sequence: TGTGCCAGCAGCCCCCCCTCTAGCGGGGGGCCAGACACAGATACGCAGTATTTT. It translates to CASSPPSSGGPDTDTQYF.